The sequence of this T cell receptor (beta chain) was determined in a study of identical twins. The junction had 6 bases not matched to a gene; V was cut back by 6 bases and J by 2 bases. CDR3 size: 13 residues. Germline V gene lookup returns CDR1 DFQATT and CDR2 SNEGSKA (reference sequence). In TCRdb, the 5' RACE reads were re-called with MiXCR into one record per CDR3 protein. The sample contains 600,000 to 850,000 distinct CDR3 sequences, roughly 18% of which appear only once. These same data were also listed under a study on T cells expressing NK-cell markers.

The V gene is TRBV20-1, the J gene TRBJ2-5; 7 bases line up with TRBD2. This TCR came from a woman younger than 30 in good health. Sequenced input: PBMCs. CDR3 DNA: TGCAGTGCCAAGGGACTACCGCAAGAGACCCAGTACTTC. It specifies CSAKGLPQETQYF.